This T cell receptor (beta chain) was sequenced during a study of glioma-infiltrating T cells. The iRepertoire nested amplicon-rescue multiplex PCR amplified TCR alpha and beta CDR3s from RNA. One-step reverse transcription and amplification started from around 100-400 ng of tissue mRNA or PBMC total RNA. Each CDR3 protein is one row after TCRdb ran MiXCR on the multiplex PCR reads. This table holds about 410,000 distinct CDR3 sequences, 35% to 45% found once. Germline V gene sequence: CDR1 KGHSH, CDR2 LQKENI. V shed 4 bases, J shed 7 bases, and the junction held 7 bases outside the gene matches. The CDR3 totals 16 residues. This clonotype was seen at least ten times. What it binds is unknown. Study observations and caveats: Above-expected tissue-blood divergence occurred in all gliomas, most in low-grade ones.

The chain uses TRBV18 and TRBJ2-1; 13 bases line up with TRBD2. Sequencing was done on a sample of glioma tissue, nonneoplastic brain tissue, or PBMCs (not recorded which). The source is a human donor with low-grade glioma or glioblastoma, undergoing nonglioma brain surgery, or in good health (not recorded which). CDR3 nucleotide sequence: TGTGCCAGCTCACTACTAGCGGGAGGGCCGGAGAATGAGCAGTTCTTC. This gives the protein CASSLLAGGPENEQFF.